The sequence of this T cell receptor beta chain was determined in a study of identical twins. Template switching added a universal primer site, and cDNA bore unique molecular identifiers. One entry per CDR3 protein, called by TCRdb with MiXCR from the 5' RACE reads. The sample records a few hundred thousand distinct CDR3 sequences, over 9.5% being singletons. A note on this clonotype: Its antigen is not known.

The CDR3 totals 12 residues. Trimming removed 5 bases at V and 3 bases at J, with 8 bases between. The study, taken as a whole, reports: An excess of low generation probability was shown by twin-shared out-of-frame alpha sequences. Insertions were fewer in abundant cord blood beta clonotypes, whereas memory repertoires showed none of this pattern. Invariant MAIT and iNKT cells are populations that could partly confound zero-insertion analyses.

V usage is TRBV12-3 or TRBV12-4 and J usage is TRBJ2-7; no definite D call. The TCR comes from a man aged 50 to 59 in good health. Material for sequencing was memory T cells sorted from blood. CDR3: CASSGNYYEQYF. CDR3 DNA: TGTGCCAGCAGTGGAAATTACTACGAGCAGTACTTC.